Shown below are 21 T cell receptor beta chains from a single sample sequenced in a study of cytomegalovirus exposure and HLA in healthy donors. Clones were sequenced by immunoSEQ multiplex PCR, and TCRdb holds only the in-frame ones, with some missing. The sample yields under 150,000 clones, around four fifths seen once. The sequenced material came from PBMCs. The receptors were gathered from a woman aged 30 to 39 in good health and CMV-seronegative.

V and J are TRBV23-1 and TRBJ2-2; no clear D gene. TRBV23-1 falls under the ORF class, with uncertain function. The CDR3 length is 16 residues. V was trimmed by 4 bases and J by 2 bases, leaving 14 bases between them. For the CDR3, the DNA is TGCGCCAGCAGTCGGGCACTGGGCCTTAACACCGGGGAGCTGTTTTTT. Its protein is CASSRALGLNTGELFF.

V usage is TRBV5-1 and J usage is TRBJ2-3; 9 positions agree with TRBD2. The trim removed 0 bases at V and 3 bases at J, leaving 2 bases unmatched. The length of the CDR3 is 15 residues. The germline gives CDR1 SGHRS, CDR2 YFSETQ. CDR3 sequence reads: CASSLVLAGTDTQYF. CDR3 DNA sequence: TGCGCCAGCAGCTTGGTTCTAGCGGGGACAGATACGCAGTATTTT.

The genes are TRBV19 and TRBJ1-2; 9 nucleotides line up with TRBD1. This CDR3 region has 17 residues. V was clipped by 5 bases and J by 5 bases; unmatched bases: 15. Germline loops: CDR1 LNHDA, CDR2 SQIVND (reference sequence). CDR3 bases: TGTGCCAGTAGTTATACAGGGGGCGCACCTACTCTTTATGGCTACACCTTC. It yields the protein CASSYTGGAPTLYGYTF.

V and J are TRBV5-4 and TRBJ1-6; 8 bases map to TRBD1. CDR3 size: 14 residues. The junction had 0 bases not matched to a gene; V was cut back by 0 bases and J by 7 bases. The germline CDR1 and CDR2 sequences are SGHNT and YYREEE (reference sequence). The CDR3 region is CASSLGTGNSPLHF. Here the CDR3 DNA reads TGTGCCAGCAGCTTGGGGACAGGGAATTCACCCCTCCACTTT.

CDR3 loop: CASSLGNGKGGQETQYF. The CDR3 DNA is TGTGCCAGCAGCTTGGGTAACGGGAAGGGAGGACAAGAGACCCAGTACTTC. The chain has TRBV7-6 and TRBJ2-5; a weak D match, TRBD2 (6 bases). This CDR3 region has 17 residues. The germline V gene has CDR1 SGHVS and CDR2 FNYEAQ. V lost 3 bases and J 2 bases, leaving 19 bases between the germline ends.

The chain is built from TRBV19 and TRBJ2-5; 9 nucleotides agree with TRBD1. V lost 6 bases and J lost 5; bases outside the gene matches: 4. CDR3 size: 13 residues. The V gene's germline CDR1 is LNHDA and CDR2 SQIVND (reference sequence). The CDR3 spells CASRTGGLETQYF. CDR3 DNA: TGTGCCAGTAGAACAGGGGGCTTGGAGACCCAGTACTTC.

This chain joins TRBV18 and TRBJ2-1, with 7 positions matching TRBD1. The germline gives CDR1 KGHSH, CDR2 LQKENI. The J segment lost 4 bases and the V segment lost 3 bases, leaving 6 bases of the junction unmatched. This CDR3 has 15 residues. The CDR3 region is CASSPSRTGYNEQFF. In nucleotides, the CDR3 is TGTGCCAGCTCACCCTCGAGGACAGGTTACAATGAGCAGTTCTTC. Together with reference TRBV18 and TRBJ2-1, the CDR3 gives the full variable domain: NAGVMQNPRHLVRRRGQEARLRCSPMKGHSHVYWYRQLPEEGLKFMVYLQKENIIDESGMPKERFSAEFPKEGPSILRIQQVVRGDSAAYFCASSPSRTGYNEQFFGPGTRLTVL.

The chain couples TRBV6-6 to TRBJ1-5; 7 nucleotides align to TRBD1. There are 15 residues in the CDR3. V lost 2 bases to trimming and J lost 2 bases; unmatched junction nucleotides: 3. The germline gives CDR1 MNHNY, CDR2 SVGAGI (reference sequence). The CDR3 loop reads CASSYTGVGNQPQHF. The CDR3, as DNA: TGTGCCAGCAGTTACACAGGGGTCGGCAATCAGCCCCAGCATTTT.

The chain joins TRBV10-3 to TRBJ2-7, with 8 bases fitting TRBD1. CDR3 length: 12 residues. The trim removed 6 bases at V and 2 bases at J, leaving 0 bases unmatched. Germline CDR1 ENHRY, CDR2 SYGVKD. The CDR3 DNA reads TGTGCCATCAGGGACAGGGCCTACGAGCAGTACTTC. It specifies CAIRDRAYEQYF.

The gene calls are TRBV2 and TRBJ2-5; 11 bases agree with TRBD2. J was trimmed by 5 bases and V by 2 bases; bases with no gene match: 4. The germline V gene encodes CDR1 SNHLY and CDR2 FYNNEI. The CDR3 extends over 15 amino acids. The CDR3 bases are TGTGCCAGCAGTGAAATAGCGGGGGGGGCTGAGACCCAGTACTTC. Protein product: CASSEIAGGAETQYF. The full variable domain, its missing parts supplied by reference TRBV2 and TRBJ2-5, is EPEVTQTPSHQVTQMGQEVILRCVPISNHLYFYWYRQILGQKVEFLVSFYNNEISEKSEIFDDQFSVERPDGSNFTLKIRSTKLEDSAMYFCASSEIAGGAETQYFGPGTRLLVL.

The V gene is TRBV6-1, the J gene TRBJ2-7, with 8 bases fitting TRBD2. There are 15 residues in the CDR3. After removal of 6 bases from V and 3 bases from J, the junction contained 10 bases not matched to a gene. Germline lookup yields CDR1 MNHNS and CDR2 SASEGT. The CDR3 protein is CASRSTSVHLYEQYF. CDR3 in DNA: TGTGCCAGCAGATCGACTAGCGTTCACCTCTACGAGCAGTACTTC.

The CDR3 loop is CASSYRGDTQYF. The CDR3 DNA reads as TGTGCCAGCAGCTACAGGGGAGATACGCAGTATTTT. The chain combines TRBV7-9 with TRBJ2-3, with 7 positions matching TRBD1. Germline CDR1 SEHNR, CDR2 FQNEAQ (reference sequence). The length of the CDR3 is 12 residues. Trimming took 4 bases from V and 5 from J; bases not matched to a gene: 0.

This sequence joins TRBV19 and TRBJ2-1; 9 bases fit TRBD1. V trimming: 10 bases; J trimming: 7 bases; junction bases outside the gene matches: 11. CDR3 length: 14 amino acids. Germline CDR1 is LNHDA and CDR2 is SQIVND (reference sequence). The CDR3 region is CATKTGGRLNEQFF. The CDR3 DNA follows: TGTGCCACGAAGACAGGGGGAAGATTAAATGAGCAGTTCTTC.

The chain combines TRBV10-1 with TRBJ2-4, with D perhaps TRBD1 (5 bases). The CDR3 runs 18 residues. Germline CDR1 reads WNHNN; CDR2 reads SYGVQD (reference sequence). Trimming left V 6 bases short and J 0 bases short, with 21 bases between. The CDR3 is CASRIALRGTLAKNIQYF. The CDR3 nucleotides are TGCGCCAGCAGAATAGCCTTAAGGGGAACCCTAGCCAAAAACATTCAGTACTTC.

The chain employs TRBV7-2 and TRBJ2-1, with 8 bases fitting TRBD2. The V gene end was trimmed by 5 bases and the J gene end by 10 bases; junction bases not matched to a gene: 7. This CDR3 is 13 amino acids long. The germline CDR1 and CDR2 sequences are SGHTA and FQGNSA. In DNA form, the CDR3 reads TGTGCCAGCAGCCAAGAGAGGACTAGCGAGCAGTTCTTC. It yields the protein CASSQERTSEQFF.

The V call is TRBV2, the J call TRBJ2-7, with 7 bases matching TRBD1. Per germline, CDR1 SNHLY and CDR2 FYNNEI. V lost 7 bases and J lost 2; bases outside the gene matches: 11. The CDR3 totals 15 residues. CDR3 loop: CASTLQGTDPYEQYF. CDR3 in DNA: TGTGCCAGCACCCTACAAGGGACAGATCCCTACGAGCAGTACTTC.

The chain couples TRBV18 to TRBJ1-1, with D possibly TRBD1 on 5 matching bases. Looked up from germline, CDR1 is KGHSH and CDR2 is LQKENI. This CDR3 comprises 17 residues. V was cut by 2 bases and J by 1 base, with 17 bases left in between. CDR3 sequence reads: CASSPGGRDAQNTEAFF. CDR3 bases: TGTGCCAGCTCACCAGGGGGGAGAGACGCCCAGAACACTGAAGCTTTCTTT.

The J gene is TRBJ1-1, the V gene TRBV6-5; D gene unclear. The CDR3 spans 14 residues. CDR1 MNHEY and CDR2 SVGAGI come from the germline V gene. The V end was cut by 3 bases, the J end by 1 base, with 9 bases between. CDR3 residues: CASSYQRGNTEAFF. CDR3 coding DNA: TGTGCCAGCAGTTATCAAAGAGGGAACACTGAAGCTTTCTTT.

This chain connects TRBV9 to TRBJ2-7; 7 positions match TRBD2. Germline CDR1 and CDR2: SGDLS and YYNGEE. Trimming removed 4 bases from V and 2 bases from J; junction bases left unmatched: 6. This CDR3 has 14 amino acids. The DNA of the CDR3 is TGTGCCAGCAGCCCTTCCGGGACTACCTACGAGCAGTACTTC. It translates to CASSPSGTTYEQYF. The variable domain in full, completed from reference TRBV9 and TRBJ2-7, reads DSGVTQTPKHLITATGQRVTLRCSPRSGDLSVYWYQQSLDQGLQFLIQYYNGEERAKGNILERFSAQQFPDLHSELNLSSLELGDSALYFCASSPSGTTYEQYFGPGTRLTVT.

The V call is TRBV12-5, the J call TRBJ1-2; 8 bases map to TRBD1. V lost 1 base to trimming and J lost 9 bases; unmatched junction nucleotides: 4. This CDR3 has 13 amino acids. Germline loops: CDR1 LGHNT, CDR2 FRNRAP. CDR3 residues: CASGLDGTGSYTF. CDR3 nucleotides: TGTGCTAGTGGTTTGGACGGGACAGGCAGCTACACCTTC.

The count of this clone is one. The V gene is TRBV18, the J gene TRBJ1-1; D call uncertain. Trimming took 6 bases from V and 3 from J, leaving 11 bases between them. Germline V gives CDR1 KGHSH, CDR2 LQKENI. This CDR3 comprises 13 residues. CDR3 protein: CASSRMRDTEAFF. CDR3 DNA: TGTGCCAGCTCGCGCATGCGGGACACTGAAGCTTTCTTT.